This T cell receptor beta chain was sequenced in a study of T cell responses to AZD1222 COVID-19 vaccine. Study-wide results and limits: Unmutated regions of variants are reportedly targeted by nearly half of spike-specific TCRs. Baseline seropositives among AZD1222 recipients totaled only five or six. Most donors were white British, females outnumbered males, and clonal diversity was possibly underestimated. At 160-218 and 743-854, vaccine-associated CD4 TCRs were dominant, and they spanned spike.

Turning to this clone: Its specificity is unknown.

TCRdb keeps only in-frame clones here, not all; method: immunoSEQ multiplex PCR. The sample contains over 110,000 clones, 93% of which appear only once. Germline V gene lookup returns CDR1 KGHSH and CDR2 LQKENI. CDR3 length equals 14 residues. V was pared by 4 bases and J by 5 bases, with 15 bases between. The V call is TRBV18, the J call TRBJ2-7, with D possibly TRBD1 on 6 matching bases. This TCR came from an adult in good health. The source material was peripheral blood, sampled on day 0 of AZD1222 vaccination. The CDR3 DNA is TGTGCCAGCTCACAAACAACAGGGTCTAACGAGCAGTACTTC. Translating gives CASSQTTGSNEQYF.